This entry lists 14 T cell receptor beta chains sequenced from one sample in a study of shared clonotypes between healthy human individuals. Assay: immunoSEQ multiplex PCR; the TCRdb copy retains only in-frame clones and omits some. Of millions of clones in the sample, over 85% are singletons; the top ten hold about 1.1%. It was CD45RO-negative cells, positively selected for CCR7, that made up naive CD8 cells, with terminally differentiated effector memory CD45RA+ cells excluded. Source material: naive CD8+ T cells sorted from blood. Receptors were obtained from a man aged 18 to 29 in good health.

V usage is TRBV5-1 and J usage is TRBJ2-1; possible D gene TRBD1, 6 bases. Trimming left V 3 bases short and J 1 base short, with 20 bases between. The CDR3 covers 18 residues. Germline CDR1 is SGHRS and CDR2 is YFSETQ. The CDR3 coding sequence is TGCGCCAGCAGCTGGGGGCAGGGATTGAGGGCTTCCTACAATGAGCAGTTCTTC. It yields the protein CASSWGQGLRASYNEQFF.

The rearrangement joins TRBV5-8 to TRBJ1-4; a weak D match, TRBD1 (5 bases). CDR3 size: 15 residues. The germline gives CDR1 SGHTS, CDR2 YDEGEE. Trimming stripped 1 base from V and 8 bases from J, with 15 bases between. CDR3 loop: CASSLKGPLGEKLFF. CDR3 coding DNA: TGTGCCAGCAGCTTGAAGGGGCCCCTAGGGGAAAAACTGTTTTTT.

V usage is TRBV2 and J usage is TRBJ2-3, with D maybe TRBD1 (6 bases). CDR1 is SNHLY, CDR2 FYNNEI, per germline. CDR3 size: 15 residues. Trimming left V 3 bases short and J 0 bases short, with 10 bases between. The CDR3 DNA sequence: TGTGCCAGCAGTGAGACAGGTTCTAGCACAGATACGCAGTATTTT. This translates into CASSETGSSTDTQYF.

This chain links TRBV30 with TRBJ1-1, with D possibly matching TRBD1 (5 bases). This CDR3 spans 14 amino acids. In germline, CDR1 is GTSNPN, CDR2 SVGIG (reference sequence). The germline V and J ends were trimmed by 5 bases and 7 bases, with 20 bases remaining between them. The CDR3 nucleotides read TGTGCCTGGTCAACAGGTCCCTCCACCTTTGAAGCTTTCTTT. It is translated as CAWSTGPSTFEAFF.

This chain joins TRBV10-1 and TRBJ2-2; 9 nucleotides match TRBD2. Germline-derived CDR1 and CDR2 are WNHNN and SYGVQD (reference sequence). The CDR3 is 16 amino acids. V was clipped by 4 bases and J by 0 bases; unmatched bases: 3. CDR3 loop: CASSVASGTNTGELFF. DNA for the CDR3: TGCGCCAGCAGTGTGGCTAGCGGGACGAACACCGGGGAGCTGTTTTTT.

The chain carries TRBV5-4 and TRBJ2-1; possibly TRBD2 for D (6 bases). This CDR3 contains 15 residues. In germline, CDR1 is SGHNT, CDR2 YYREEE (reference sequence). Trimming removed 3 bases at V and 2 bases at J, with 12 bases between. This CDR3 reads CASSWDLGPYNEQFF. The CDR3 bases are TGTGCCAGCAGCTGGGACTTGGGGCCCTACAATGAGCAGTTCTTC.

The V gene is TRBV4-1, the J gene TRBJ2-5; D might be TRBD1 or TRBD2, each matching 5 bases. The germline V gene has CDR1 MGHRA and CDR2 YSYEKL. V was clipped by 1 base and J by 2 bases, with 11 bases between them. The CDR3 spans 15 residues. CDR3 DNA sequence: TGCGCCAGCAGCCAAGGTCCCAGGGAGCAAGAGACCCAGTACTTC. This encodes CASSQGPREQETQYF.

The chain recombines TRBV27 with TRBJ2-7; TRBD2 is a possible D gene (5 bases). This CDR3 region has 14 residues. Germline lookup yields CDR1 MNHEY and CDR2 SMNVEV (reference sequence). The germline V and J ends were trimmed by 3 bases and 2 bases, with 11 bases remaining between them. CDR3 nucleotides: TGTGCCAGCAGTTTCCGAGGGATCGCCTACGAGCAGTACTTC. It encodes CASSFRGIAYEQYF.

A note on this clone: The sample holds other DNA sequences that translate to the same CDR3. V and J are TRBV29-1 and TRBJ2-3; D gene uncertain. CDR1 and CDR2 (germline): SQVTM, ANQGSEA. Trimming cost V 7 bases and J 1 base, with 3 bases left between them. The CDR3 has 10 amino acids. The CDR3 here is CSARTDTQYF. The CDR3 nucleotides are TGCAGCGCACGCACAGATACGCAGTATTTT.

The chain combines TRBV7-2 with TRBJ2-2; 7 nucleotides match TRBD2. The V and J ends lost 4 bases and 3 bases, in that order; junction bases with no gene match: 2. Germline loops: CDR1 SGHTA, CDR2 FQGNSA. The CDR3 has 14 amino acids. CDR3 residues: CASSWGGYTGELFF. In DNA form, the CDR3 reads TGTGCCAGCAGCTGGGGGGGATACACCGGGGAGCTGTTTTTT.

The DNA for the CDR3 is TGTGCCACCCGGGACACAACCTCCTACGAGCAGTACTTC. Translation gives CATRDTTSYEQYF. This sequence joins TRBV28 and TRBJ2-7, with D maybe TRBD1 (6 bases). CDR3 length: 13 amino acids. The germline V gene has CDR1 MDHEN and CDR2 SYDVKM. The germline V and J ends were trimmed by 10 bases and 0 bases, with 13 bases remaining between them.

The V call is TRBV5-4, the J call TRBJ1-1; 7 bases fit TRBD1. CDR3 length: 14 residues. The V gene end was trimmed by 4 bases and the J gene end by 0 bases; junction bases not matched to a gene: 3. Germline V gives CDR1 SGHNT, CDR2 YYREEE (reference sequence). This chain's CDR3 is CASSTTGMNTEAFF. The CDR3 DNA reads TGTGCCAGCAGCACGACAGGGATGAACACTGAAGCTTTCTTT.

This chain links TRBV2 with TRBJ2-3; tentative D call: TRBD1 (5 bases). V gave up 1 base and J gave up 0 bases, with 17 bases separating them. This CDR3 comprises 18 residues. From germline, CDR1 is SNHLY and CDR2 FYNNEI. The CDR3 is CASSEGALGPLSTDTQYF. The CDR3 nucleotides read TGTGCCAGCAGTGAAGGGGCCTTGGGGCCTCTTAGCACAGATACGCAGTATTTT. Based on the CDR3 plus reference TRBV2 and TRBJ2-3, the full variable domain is EPEVTQTPSHQVTQMGQEVILRCVPISNHLYFYWYRQILGQKVEFLVSFYNNEISEKSEIFDDQFSVERPDGSNFTLKIRSTKLEDSAMYFCASSEGALGPLSTDTQYFGPGTRLTVL.

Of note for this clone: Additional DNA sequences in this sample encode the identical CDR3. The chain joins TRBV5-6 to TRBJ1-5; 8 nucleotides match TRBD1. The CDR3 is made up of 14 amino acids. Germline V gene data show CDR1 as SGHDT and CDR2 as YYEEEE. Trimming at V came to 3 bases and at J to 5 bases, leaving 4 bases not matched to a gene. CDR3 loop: CASSSGTGYQPQHF. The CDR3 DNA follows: TGTGCCAGCAGCTCCGGGACAGGTTATCAGCCCCAGCATTTT.